The clone carrying this T cell receptor beta chain has a handful of counts. The data were taken from a study of T-cell memory formation after mild COVID-19. The CDR3 is 14 residues long. Trimming stripped 4 bases from V and 6 bases from J, with 17 bases between. Germline-derived CDR1 and CDR2 are SGHRS and YFSETQ. TCRdb recomputed calls from the 5' RACE reads with MiXCR, one row per CDR3 protein. The sample has roughly 260,000 distinct CDR3 sequences; approximately 16% are singletons. The V gene is TRBV5-1, the J gene TRBJ2-7; D is perhaps TRBD1 or TRBD2 (5 bases each). The TCR sequence derives from a young man who had mild COVID-19 (a few samples of this study predate the infection). Cell type and time point are not known. Sequenced sample: PBMCs or a T cell subset sorted from them (not recorded which). Here the CDR3 reads CASSPGTSEAEQYV. In DNA, the CDR3 is TGCGCCAGCAGCCCCGGGACCTCAGAGGCCGAGCAGTACGTC.